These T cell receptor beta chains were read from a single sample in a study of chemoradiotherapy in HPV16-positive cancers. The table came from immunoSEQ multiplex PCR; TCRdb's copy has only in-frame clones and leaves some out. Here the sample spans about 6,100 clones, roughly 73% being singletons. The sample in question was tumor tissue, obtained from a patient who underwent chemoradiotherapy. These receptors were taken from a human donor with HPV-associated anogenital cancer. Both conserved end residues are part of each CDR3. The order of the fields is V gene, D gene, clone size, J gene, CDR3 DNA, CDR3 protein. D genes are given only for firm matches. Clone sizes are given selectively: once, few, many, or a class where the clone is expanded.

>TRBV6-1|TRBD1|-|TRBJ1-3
TGTGCCAGCAGTGTCCTCGACAGGGCTGGAAACACCATATATTTT
CASSVLDRAGNTIYF
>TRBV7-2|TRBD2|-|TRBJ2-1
TGTGCCAGCAGCCCCAGCGGGAATTCCTACAATGAGCAGTTCTTC
CASSPSGNSYNEQFF
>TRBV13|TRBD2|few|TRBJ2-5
TGTGCCAGCAGCGCGCGGGAGTGGTCAGAGACCCAGTACTTC
CASSAREWSETQYF
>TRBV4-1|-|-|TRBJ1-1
TGCGCCAGCAGCCAAGACGAAGGGATCCGCGAGGCTTTCTTT
CASSQDEGIREAFF
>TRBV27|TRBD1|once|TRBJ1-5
TGTGCCAGCAGCTTCCTAGGGGGCGGGCAGCCCCAGCATTTT
CASSFLGGGQPQHF
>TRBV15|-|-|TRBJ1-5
TGTGCCACCAGCCTGGACTCATATCAGCCCCAGCATTTT
CATSLDSYQPQHF
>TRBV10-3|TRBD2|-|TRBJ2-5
TGTGCCATCAGGGACGCCGGGACTAGCGGGGAAGAGACCCAGTACTTC
CAIRDAGTSGEETQYF
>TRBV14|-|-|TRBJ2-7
TGTGCCAGCAGCAGGAACGAGCAGTACTTC
CASSRNEQYF
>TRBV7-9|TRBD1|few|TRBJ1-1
TGTGCCAGCAGAGAATTCCGGGACAGGGGGATTAACACTGAAGCTTTCTTT
CASREFRDRGINTEAFF
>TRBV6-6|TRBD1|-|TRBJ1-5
TGTGCCAGCACCGACAGGGTGGGTCAGCCCCAGCATTTT
CASTDRVGQPQHF
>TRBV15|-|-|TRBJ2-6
TGTGCCACCAGCGGATCCGGGACGGTCTCTGGGGCCAACGTCCTGACTTTC
CATSGSGTVSGANVLTF
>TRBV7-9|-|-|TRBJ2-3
TGTGCCAGCAGCTTAGGACTCTCCAGGGTCATGGCAGATACGCAGTATTTT
CASSLGLSRVMADTQYF
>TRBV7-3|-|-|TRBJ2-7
TGTGCCAGCAGCTTATTCGGAAACTACGAAGAGCAGTACTTC
CASSLFGNYEEQYF
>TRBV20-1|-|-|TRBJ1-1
TGCAGTGCTAGAGAGAACACTGAAGCTTTCTTT
CSARENTEAFF
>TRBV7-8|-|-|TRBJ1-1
TGTGCCAGCAGCTTAGAGAGATCAGTAGCTTTCTTT
CASSLERSVAFF
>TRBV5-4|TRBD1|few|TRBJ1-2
TGTGCCAGCAGCCCCTCGACAGGGGGCGTTTATCTTGGCTACACCTTC
CASSPSTGGVYLGYTF
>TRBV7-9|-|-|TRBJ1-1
TGTGCCAGCAGCTTAGTGTGGTTCCAAACTGAAGCTTTCTTT
CASSLVWFQTEAFF
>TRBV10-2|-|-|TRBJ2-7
TGCGCCAGCAGTGAAGTCAGGGTTGGGGAGCAGTACTTC
CASSEVRVGEQYF
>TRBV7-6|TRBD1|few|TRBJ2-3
TGTGCCAGCAGCTTCGGACAGGGGGCGCCGAATACGCAGTATTTT
CASSFGQGAPNTQYF
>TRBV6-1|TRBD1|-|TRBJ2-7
TGTGCCAGCAGTTGGACAGGGGCAATCTACGAGCAGTACTTC
CASSWTGAIYEQYF
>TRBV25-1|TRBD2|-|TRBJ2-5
TGTGCCAGCAGTTCCGGACTAGCGGGAGGGAAAGAGACCCAGTACTTC
CASSSGLAGGKETQYF
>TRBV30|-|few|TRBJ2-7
TGTGCCTGGAGGGTGAGAGGACATATCTACGAGCAGTACTTC
CAWRVRGHIYEQYF
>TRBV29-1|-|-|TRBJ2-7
TGCAGCGTTGTAGGGCTGGGCGAGCAGTACTTC
CSVVGLGEQYF
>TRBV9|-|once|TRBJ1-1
TGTGCCAGCAGCGTAGGAGGGGCCACTGAAGCTTTCTTT
CASSVGGATEAFF
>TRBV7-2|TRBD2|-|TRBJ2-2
TGTGCCAGCAGCCAGGAAGCGGGAGGGCCGAGTAACACCGGGGAGCTGTTTTTT
CASSQEAGGPSNTGELFF
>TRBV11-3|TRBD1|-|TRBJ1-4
TGTGCCAGCAGCTTAGGGGGGACAGCAACTAATGAAAAACTGTTTTTT
CASSLGGTATNEKLFF
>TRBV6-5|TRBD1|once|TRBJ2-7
TGTGCCAGCAGTTTGGCAAGAAATAGCAGGGGGTTTGAGCAGTACTTC
CASSLARNSRGFEQYF
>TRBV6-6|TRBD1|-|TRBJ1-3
TGTGCCGGAACACTACAGGGGGCGTCTGGAAACACCATATATTTT
CAGTLQGASGNTIYF
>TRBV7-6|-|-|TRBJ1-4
TGTGCCAGCAGCTTACGGGGAACTAATGAAAAACTGTTTTTT
CASSLRGTNEKLFF
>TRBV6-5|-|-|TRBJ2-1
TGTGCCAGCAGTTTATCCGAGGGGGATGAGCAGTTCTTC
CASSLSEGDEQFF
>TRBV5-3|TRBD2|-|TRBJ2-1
TGTGCCAGAAGCTTGGGCCGTATACTAGCGGGCGAGTACAATGAGCAGTTCTTC
CARSLGRILAGEYNEQFF
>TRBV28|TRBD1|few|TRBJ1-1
TGTGCCAGCAGAGAGACAGGGGTTAACACTGAAGCTTTCTTT
CASRETGVNTEAFF
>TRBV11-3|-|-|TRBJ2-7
TGTGCCAGCAGCTTAGATCTTGACCATACCTCAGGCAGCGACGGGAAGCAGTACTTC
CASSLDLDHTSGSDGKQYF
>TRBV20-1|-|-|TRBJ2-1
TGCAGTGCTAGGGGGGAATCGGTCCAGTTCTTC
CSARGESVQFF
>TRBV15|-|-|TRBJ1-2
TGTGCCACCAGCTCATCGGACACTTATGGCTACACCTTC
CATSSSDTYGYTF
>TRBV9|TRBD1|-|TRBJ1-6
TGTGCCAGCAGCGTGGACAGGGATTCACCCCTCCACTTT
CASSVDRDSPLHF
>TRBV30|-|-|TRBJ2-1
TGTGCCTGGAGCGATTCCTACAATGAGCAGTTCTTC
CAWSDSYNEQFF
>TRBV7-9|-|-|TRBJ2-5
TGTGCCAGCAGCAAACAAGAGACCCAGTACTTC
CASSKQETQYF